This T cell receptor beta chain stems from a study of regulatory T cells in long-lasting Graves disease. CDR1 is DFQATT, CDR2 SNEGSKA, per germline (reference sequence). Deletions cut 0 bases from V and 0 bases from J, with 15 bases between. The CDR3 has 17 residues. CDR3-region Arm-PCR and iRepertoire HTBI primers produced the TCR beta libraries. Source study methods: Looking across samples, the authors found some 67 TRBV and 14 TRBJ segments. TCRdb passed the multiplex PCR reads through MiXCR, listing each CDR3 protein once. The V and J calls and clone size are TCRdb's, not the authors'. The table has approximately 250,000 distinct CDR3 sequences, roughly 18% seen once. Overall study findings and caveats: Preferential use of TRBV28, TRBJ1-2 and TRBJ2-5 was seen in persistent disease.

This sample's time point: newly diagnosed GD, antithyroid drugs for less than 3 months. Isolated PBMC RNA provided the starting material for the TCR library. Patients of an endocrinology department in Xi'an, China, were included. Into tubes containing EDTA, roughly 10 milliliters of peripheral blood were drawn. This clonotype was observed at least ten times. Its antigen is not identified. Specimen: peripheral blood mononuclear cells (PBMCs), collected at new diagnosis, from a patient treated with antithyroid drugs. The rearrangement joins TRBV20-1 to TRBJ2-1, with a possible D match to TRBD2 (6 bases). The TCR sequence derives from a female donor with Graves disease. The CDR3 loop is CSARDLGLTSSYNEQFF. The CDR3 bases are TGCAGTGCTAGAGATCTTGGACTAACGAGCTCCTACAATGAGCAGTTCTTC.